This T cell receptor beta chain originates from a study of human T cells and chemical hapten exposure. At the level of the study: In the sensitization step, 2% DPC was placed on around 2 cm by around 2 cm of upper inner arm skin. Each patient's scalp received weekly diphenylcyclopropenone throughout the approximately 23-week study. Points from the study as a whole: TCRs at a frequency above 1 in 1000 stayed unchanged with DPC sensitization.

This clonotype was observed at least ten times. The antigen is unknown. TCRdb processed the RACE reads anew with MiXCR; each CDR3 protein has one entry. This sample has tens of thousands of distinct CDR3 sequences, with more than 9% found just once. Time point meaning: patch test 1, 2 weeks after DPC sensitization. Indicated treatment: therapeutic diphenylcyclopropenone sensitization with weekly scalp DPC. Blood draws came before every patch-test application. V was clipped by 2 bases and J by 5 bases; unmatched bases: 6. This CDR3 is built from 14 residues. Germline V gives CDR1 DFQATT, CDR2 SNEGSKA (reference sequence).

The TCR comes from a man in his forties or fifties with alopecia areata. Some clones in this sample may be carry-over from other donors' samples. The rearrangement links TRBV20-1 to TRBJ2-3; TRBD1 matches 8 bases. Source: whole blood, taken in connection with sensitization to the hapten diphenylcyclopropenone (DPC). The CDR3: CSARQDRDEDTQYF. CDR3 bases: TGCAGTGCTAGACAGGACAGGGATGAAGATACGCAGTATTTT.